These 27 T cell receptor beta chains came from one sample sequenced in a study of vaccination and CD4 T cells after COVID-19. Treatment of the sample: roughly ten-day PBMC culture with coronavirus spike peptide pools or control peptides (ViraFEST assay). The antigens for these receptors are not known. Cultured CD4+ T cells had their DNA profiled by the Oncomine TCR Beta short-read assay. TCRdb reprocessed the PCR reads with MiXCR, giving one entry per CDR3 protein. Counted here are about 16,000 distinct CDR3 sequences, approximately 46% occurring once; the ten biggest clones make up 12%. The material sequenced was CD4+ T cells from blood, cultured in vitro. The receptors shown here come from a human donor who had recovered from COVID-19.

This clonotype showed up just a few times. The chain joins TRBV20-1 to TRBJ2-5; D tentatively fits TRBD1 or TRBD2 (6 bases each). CDR1 DFQATT and CDR2 SNEGSKA come from the germline V gene (reference sequence). The CDR3 has 14 amino acids. Trimming took 1 base from V and 5 from J, leaving 14 bases between them. CDR3 nucleotides: TGCAGTGCTAGAGGTTGGGGGGCCTGGGAGACCCAGTACTTC. It translates to CSARGWGAWETQYF.

The chain employs TRBV25-1 and TRBJ2-3; D unresolved. This CDR3 contains 15 residues. Germline V gene sequence: CDR1 MGHDK, CDR2 SYGVNS. Trimming cost V 5 bases and J 1 base, with 13 bases left between them. The CDR3 DNA sequence: TGTGCCAGCAGTCACACCGCGCCCGGCACAGATACGCAGTATTTT. Encoded protein: CASSHTAPGTDTQYF.

The genes are TRBV2 and TRBJ1-2, with D tentatively TRBD1 (6 bases). The CDR3 spans 12 residues. Between the trimmed V and J ends, which lost 8 bases and 2 bases, there was a span of 9 bases. Germline loops: CDR1 SNHLY, CDR2 FYNNEI. The CDR3 DNA is TGTGCCAGCCAGGACAGCAACTATGGCTACACCTTC. It translates to CASQDSNYGYTF.

V usage is TRBV6-2 or TRBV6-3 and J usage is TRBJ1-2; D call uncertain. Deletions cut 5 bases from V and 8 bases from J, with 12 bases between. The germline CDR1 and CDR2 sequences are MNHEY and SVGEGT. The CDR3 has 12 residues. This CDR3 is CASSEGGRGYTF. The CDR3 bases are TGTGCCAGCAGTGAGGGAGGACGGGGCTACACCTTC.

In DNA, the CDR3 is TGTGCCAGCAGCCCCCGGACTAGCCCGAACACCGGGGAGCTGTTTTTT. Protein: CASSPRTSPNTGELFF. The chain employs TRBV9 and TRBJ2-2, with TRBD2 matching 8 bases. The CDR3 has 16 amino acids. V was pared by 4 bases and J by 0 bases, with 5 bases of the junction left unmatched. Germline V gene sequence: CDR1 SGDLS, CDR2 YYNGEE.

The V call is TRBV5-1, the J call TRBJ2-5, with D possibly matching TRBD2 (5 bases). Germline loops: CDR1 SGHRS, CDR2 YFSETQ. Trimming stripped 3 bases from V and 4 bases from J, with 16 bases between. The CDR3 covers 15 residues. The CDR3 protein is CASSSPGRAGETQYF. DNA of the CDR3: TGCGCCAGCAGCTCCCCTGGTAGGGCGGGAGAGACCCAGTACTTC. Using reference TRBV5-1 and TRBJ2-5 for the parts outside the CDR3, the full variable domain is KAGVTQTPRYLIKTRGQQVTLSCSPISGHRSVSWYQQTPGQGLQFLFEYFSETQRNKGNFPGRFSGRQFSNSRSEMNVSTLELGDSALYLCASSSPGRAGETQYFGPGTRLLVL.

This clonotype turned up a few times. The genes are TRBV6-2 or TRBV6-3 and TRBJ1-5; the D is unclear. This CDR3 region has 14 residues. Germline lookup yields CDR1 MNHEY and CDR2 SVGEGT. Deletions cut 5 bases from V and 1 base from J, with 9 bases between. CDR3 bases: TGTGCCAGCAGTACCGGACTGAGCAATCAGCCCCAGCATTTT. Translation gives CASSTGLSNQPQHF.

This clonotype was seen once. V usage is TRBV7-2 and J usage is TRBJ1-6, with TRBD1 identical over 8 bases. The length of the CDR3 is 14 residues. The junction had 6 bases not matched to a gene; V was cut back by 5 bases and J by 9 bases. CDR1 is SGHTA, CDR2 FQGNSA, per germline. This CDR3 reads CASSAQGQGSPLHF. The CDR3 nucleotides are TGTGCCAGCAGCGCGCAAGGACAGGGTTCACCCCTCCACTTT.

The J gene is TRBJ1-1, the V gene TRBV21-1; the tabulated D call, TRBD1, remains unverified against the DNA. TRBV21-1 is shown as a pseudogene. This CDR3 has 17 amino acids. CDR3 residues: CASSKERDGEGNTEAFF. The DNA of the CDR3 is TGTGCCAGCAGCAAAGAGAGGGACGGGGAAGGGAACACTGAAGCTTTCTTT.

The genes are TRBV20-1 and TRBJ1-1; D uncertain. Germline CDR1 is DFQATT and CDR2 is SNEGSKA (reference sequence). This CDR3 comprises 11 residues. Trimming removed 4 bases at V and 6 bases at J, with 9 bases between. The CDR3 DNA follows: TGCAGTGCTATCCGGGGATCTGAAGCTTTCTTT. Amino acid sequence: CSAIRGSEAFF.

The chain is built from TRBV6-2 or TRBV6-3 and TRBJ2-7, with D perhaps matching TRBD2 (7 bases). Trimming cost V 4 bases and J 3 bases, with 19 bases left between them. Germline V gene sequence: CDR1 MNHEY, CDR2 SVGEGT. CDR3 size: 16 residues. CDR3 sequence (DNA): TGTGCCAGCAGTTCCGCCCTCTATAGGGGGGGCTACGAGCAGTACTTC. It specifies CASSSALYRGGYEQYF.

CDR3 protein: CASSAGLNTEAFF. The CDR3 DNA follows: TGTGCCAGCAGCGCCGGACTTAACACTGAAGCTTTCTTT. This sequence joins TRBV5-4 and TRBJ1-1, with unresolved D. From germline, CDR1 is SGHNT and CDR2 YYREEE (reference sequence). Trimming cost V 4 bases and J 2 bases, with 9 bases left between them. CDR3 length: 13 residues.

This chain links TRBV27 with TRBJ1-5; TRBD1 is a possible D gene (5 bases). Trimming removed 6 bases at V and 6 bases at J, with 12 bases between. The CDR3 length is 13 residues. The germline V gene encodes CDR1 MNHEY and CDR2 SMNVEV (reference sequence). The CDR3 protein is CASRDSYGQPQHF. In DNA, the CDR3 is TGTGCCAGCAGAGACAGCTACGGTCAGCCCCAGCATTTT.

This clonotype appeared a few times. J is TRBJ1-2 and V is TRBV27; 10 bases map to TRBD1. The V segment lost 5 bases and the J segment 3 bases; nucleotides outside the gene matches: 9. Germline V lookup: CDR1 MNHEY, CDR2 SMNVEV (reference sequence). The CDR3 has 16 residues. The CDR3 bases are TGTGCCAGCAGTCTACTTGGGACAGGGGATCACTATGGCTACACCTTC. Translating gives CASSLLGTGDHYGYTF.

The chain couples TRBV7-3 to TRBJ1-1; D is ambiguous. Deletions cut 4 bases from V and 0 bases from J, with 6 bases between. Germline V gene data show CDR1 as SGHTA and CDR2 as FQGTGA. This CDR3 spans 13 amino acids. The CDR3 nucleotides read TGTGCCAGCAGCTCCCAGATGAACACTGAAGCTTTCTTT. Protein: CASSSQMNTEAFF.

This clonotype was seen just once. The chain combines TRBV20-1 with TRBJ1-6, with a tentative D call TRBD1 (6 bases). Trimming took 3 bases from V and 9 from J, leaving 15 bases between them. Germline assignment: CDR1 DFQATT and CDR2 SNEGSKA (reference sequence). The length of the CDR3 is 14 residues. DNA of the CDR3: TGCAGTGCTAGTTCAGGAATAGGGGGTTCACCCCTCCACTTT. Translation: CSASSGIGGSPLHF.

The rearrangement joins TRBV24-1 to TRBJ2-1; 13 bases agree with TRBD2. CDR1 is KGHDR, CDR2 SFDVKD, per germline. This CDR3 has 17 residues. Unmatched junction bases numbered 10, after V lost 4 bases and J lost 8 bases. The CDR3, as DNA: TGTGCCACCAGTGACCAAACGACTAGCGGGAGGACGGATGAGCAGTTCTTC. Translated: CATSDQTTSGRTDEQFF.

This chain joins TRBV30 and TRBJ2-2; 13 bases match TRBD2. After removal of 3 bases from V and 3 bases from J, the junction contained 7 bases not matched to a gene. Germline CDR1 and CDR2: GTSNPN and SVGIG (reference sequence). The CDR3 length is 17 residues. CDR3 amino acids: CAWRLRTSGRDTGELFF. The CDR3 region has the DNA TGTGCCTGGAGACTTCGGACTAGCGGGAGAGACACCGGGGAGCTGTTTTTT.

Points on this clonotype: At one end the junction does not follow the germline gene, possibly because of a read error. The V call is TRBV3-1, the J call TRBJ1-1, with D perhaps matching TRBD1 (5 bases). Germline V gives CDR1 LGHDT, CDR2 YNNKEL (reference sequence). The CDR3 runs to 14 residues. This CDR3 is CASRSGGVVTEAFF. In DNA form, the CDR3 reads TGTGCCAGCAGGTCGGGGGGGGTCGTCACTGAGGCTTTCTTT.

The V and J genes are TRBV7-4 and TRBJ2-3; 8 bases are shared with TRBD1. The CDR3 runs 13 residues. V was pared by 5 bases and J by 10 bases, with 8 bases of the junction left unmatched. Per the germline V gene, CDR1 is SGHVT and CDR2 is SQSDAQ. The CDR3 nucleotides read TGTGCCAGCAGCGCGACCAGGGGGCCCGCGCAGTATTTT. This translates into CASSATRGPAQYF.

Sample share makes this clonotype large (0.1 to 1%). The chain joins TRBV24-1 to TRBJ2-1, with 10 bases aligning to TRBD2. V was pared by 4 bases and J by 0 bases, with 2 bases of the junction left unmatched. Germline V CDR1 and CDR2: KGHDR, SFDVKD. This CDR3 contains 16 residues. The CDR3 loop reads CATSDPSGSSYNEQFF. The CDR3 DNA reads TGTGCCACCAGTGACCCTAGCGGGAGCTCCTACAATGAGCAGTTCTTC.

The chain couples TRBV24-1 to TRBJ2-5; 7 bases fit TRBD1. There are 14 residues in the CDR3. The V segment lost 7 bases and the J segment 4 bases; nucleotides outside the gene matches: 8. The germline CDR1 and CDR2 sequences are KGHDR and SFDVKD. The CDR3 nucleotides are TGTGCCACCAGCGACAGGGAGAGCGGAGAGACCCAGTACTTC. It yields the protein CATSDRESGETQYF.

V is TRBV6-5 and J is TRBJ2-1; D unresolved. Germline CDR1 is MNHEY and CDR2 is SVGAGI. CDR3 size: 16 residues. V was pared by 4 bases and J by 0 bases, with 13 bases between. The CDR3 protein is CASSLGHRSSYNEQFF. The CDR3 DNA reads TGTGCCAGCAGTTTAGGTCATAGGAGCTCCTACAATGAGCAGTTCTTC.

The gene calls are TRBV6-1 and TRBJ1-6; no reliable D call. Germline lookup yields CDR1 MNHNS and CDR2 SASEGT. The CDR3 has 14 residues. Deletions cut 5 bases from V and 9 bases from J, with 14 bases between. This CDR3 is CASSMTQSGSPLHF. The CDR3 DNA follows: TGTGCCAGCAGTATGACCCAGTCCGGTTCACCCCTCCACTTT.

V is TRBV7-2 and J is TRBJ2-7; no firm D call. Trimming took 5 bases from V and 5 from J, leaving 16 bases between them. This CDR3 comprises 14 residues. Germline CDR1 reads SGHTA; CDR2 reads FQGNSA. The CDR3 reads CASSLRQSPDEQYF. DNA for the CDR3: TGTGCCAGCAGCCTCCGTCAGTCTCCCGACGAGCAGTACTTC.

This chain links TRBV7-9 with TRBJ1-2; TRBD1 might be the D (5 bases). Trimming took off 5 bases at V and 2 bases at J, with 12 bases between the two ends. Germline CDR1 is SEHNR and CDR2 is FQNEAQ (reference sequence). The CDR3 runs 14 residues. The chain's CDR3 is CASSPSGVNYGYTF. CDR3 nucleotides: TGTGCCAGCAGCCCCTCGGGGGTGAACTATGGCTACACCTTC.

The J gene is TRBJ1-4, the V gene TRBV7-6; 9 nucleotides agree with TRBD1. The CDR3 runs 14 residues. Trimming at V came to 1 base and at J to 7 bases, leaving 1 base not matched to a gene. CDR1 SGHVS and CDR2 FNYEAQ come from the germline V gene. CDR3 amino acids: CASSLGTGVEKLFF. The CDR3 coding sequence is TGTGCCAGCAGCTTAGGGACAGGGGTTGAAAAACTGTTTTTT.